This T cell receptor (beta chain) emerged from a study of blood T cells in healthy people across ages. Together with a sample-barcoded 5' primer, a J-beta primer mix was included in a second PCR lasting roughly 6 to 12 cycles. TCRdb re-called the 5' RACE reads through MiXCR, storing one row per CDR3 protein. Among over 1.5 million distinct CDR3 sequences listed, less than 50% were seen once. The CDR3 runs to 16 residues. Germline CDR1 reads MNHEY; CDR2 reads SMNVEV (reference sequence). V shed 2 bases, J shed 3 bases, and the junction held 8 bases outside the gene matches. This clonotype has a handful of counts.

V is TRBV27 and J is TRBJ2-5, with TRBD2 matching 8 bases. Specimen: blood. The sequence was obtained from a woman in her 40s in good health. In nucleotides, the CDR3 is TGTGCCAGCAGTTTAATAGCGGGAAGACATGAAGAGACCCAGTACTTC. This codes for CASSLIAGRHEETQYF.